The source of this T cell receptor beta chain is a study of T-cell memory formation after mild COVID-19. Study details: TCR clusters mostly belonged to single donors.

TCRdb itself ran the 5' RACE reads through MiXCR, one entry per CDR3 protein. The sample yields approximately 570,000 distinct CDR3 sequences, over 15% seen once. This clonotype appeared a single time. The antigen remains unidentified. A junction end diverges from the germline sequence, so it may reflect a read error. Germline loops: CDR1 MNHEY, CDR2 SVGEGT. This CDR3 contains 14 residues. Overall study findings and caveats: Contracting clones localized mainly to CM and EM when CD4+ and mainly to EMRA when CD8+. Within pre-infection memory, some responding clones were found, suggesting cross-reactive memory joined.

The TCR originated in an adult woman who had mild COVID-19 (a few samples of this study predate the infection). Cell type and time point are not known. Sequencing used PBMCs or a T cell subset sorted from them (not recorded which). This chain links TRBV6-2 or TRBV6-3 with TRBJ1-5, with 7 bases that match TRBD1. CDR3 sequence reads: CASRGDSRNKPQHF. The CDR3 DNA is TGTGCCAGCAGGGGGGACAGTCGCAATAAGCCCCAGCATTTT.